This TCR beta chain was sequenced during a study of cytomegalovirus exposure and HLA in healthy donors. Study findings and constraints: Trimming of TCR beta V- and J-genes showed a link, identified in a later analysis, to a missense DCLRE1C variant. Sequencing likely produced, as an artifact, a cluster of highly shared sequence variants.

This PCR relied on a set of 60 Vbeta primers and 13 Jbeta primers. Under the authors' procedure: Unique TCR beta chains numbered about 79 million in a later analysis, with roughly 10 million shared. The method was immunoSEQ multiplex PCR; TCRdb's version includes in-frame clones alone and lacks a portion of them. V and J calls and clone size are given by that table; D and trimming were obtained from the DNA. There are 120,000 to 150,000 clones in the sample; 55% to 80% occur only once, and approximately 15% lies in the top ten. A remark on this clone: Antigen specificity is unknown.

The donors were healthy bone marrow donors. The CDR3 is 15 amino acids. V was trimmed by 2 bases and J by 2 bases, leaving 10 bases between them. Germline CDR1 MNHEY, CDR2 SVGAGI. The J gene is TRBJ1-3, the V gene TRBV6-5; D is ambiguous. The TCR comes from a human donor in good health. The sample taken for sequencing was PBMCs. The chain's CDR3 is CASSYEGGPGNTIYF. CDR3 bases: TGTGCCAGCAGTTACGAGGGTGGCCCTGGAAACACCATATATTTT.